The present T cell receptor (beta chain) was sequenced within a study of blood T cell repertoires in COVID-19. V lost 2 bases and J lost 4, with 14 bases in between. This CDR3 is built from 15 residues. Germline CDR1 and CDR2: SGHAT and FQNNGV. The table lists this clone with a count of one. Libraries were prepared by immunoSEQ multiplex PCR; TCRdb keeps only in-frame clonotypes and omits some of them. The sample has about 200,000 clones, about 88% seen once. This chain links TRBV11-2 with TRBJ1-1; possibly TRBD1 for D (6 bases). This TCR derives from a man aged 40-50 years with active or convalescent COVID-19. The sequenced sample consisted of peripheral blood. In DNA, the CDR3 is TGTGCCAGCAGCTTAATGTATGGGGGCCCCACTGAAGCTTTCTTT. Its protein is CASSLMYGGPTEAFF.